This entry concerns a single T cell receptor (beta chain). Its antigen is unknown. Base qualities are not provided; no much larger clone lies one nucleotide away. The data derive from a study of cytomegalovirus exposure and HLA in healthy donors (dated by TCRdb to the late 2010s). With respect to the entire study: An earlier analysis of several hundred of the donors reported under 300 Gb of sequence data and 90 million to 120 million unique TCR beta sequences obtained from approximately 180 million T cells. An early release covering roughly 600 HLA-typed donors comprised about 290 gigabases of sequencing data and around 80 million unique TCR sequences. Of the approximately 370 genotyped donors, less than 90% were placed in the genetic ancestry cluster associated with self-reported Caucasian donors. The study was designed to test whether signatures of past pathogen exposure could be identified by cataloging public T cell receptors. The study profiled the T cell repertoires of 500 to 800 subjects by immunosequencing and related them to cytomegalovirus serostatus. Along with the roughly 670-subject first cohort, a separate validation cohort of over a hundred different subjects was used. To predict cytomegalovirus infection status, the study combined high-throughput TCR immunosequencing, statistical association of individual TCRs with disease status, and machine learning. In a later analysis, previously published TCR beta repertoires from about 670 donors were re-analyzed and high-resolution HLA genotyping was added so that TCR occurrence patterns could be studied. Rather than using new phenotypic data, the later analysis identified candidate immune exposures from TCR beta sequences and from how often those sequences occurred across donors. In an earlier analysis of a few hundred of the donors, high-throughput TCR beta sequencing was used to judge whether each TCR beta V gene segment behaved as functional or pseudogenic. Donor age, sex, ethnicity and CMV serostatus were compiled alongside the repertoire data. In a later genetic analysis, genome-wide SNP genotypes for about three fifths of the 666 donors were used, and that subset was treated as a discovery cohort. All discovery cohort repertoires had been generated using a single sequencing platform. Class I and class II HLA loci were covered by the typing at four-digit resolution. Typing coverage differed by locus: A, B, C, DRB1 and DQB1 were typed in roughly 620-630 donors, DQA1 in approximately 520, DPA1 in approximately 610, and DPB1 in approximately 450. A handful of DR-DQ haplotypes were handled as single units for association and clustering because linkage in the cohort was strong. Among about 400 genotyped donors of the cohort, an average of approximately 240,000 unique TCR beta nucleotide sequences was sequenced per donor, of which 15% to 20% were non-productive.

Library prep was done by the immunoSEQ multiplex PCR assay. The multiplex PCR relied on a mix of 60 forward primers for TCR Vbeta segments and 13 reverse primers for TCR Jbeta segments. A multiplex PCR assay on genomic DNA amplified the CDR3 region of rearranged TCR beta genes. Amplified TCR beta libraries were sequenced as 87-base-pair reads on the Illumina HiSeq System. As for the authors' bioinformatics: Across the roughly 670 repertoires, a later analysis counted 80 million or so unique TCR beta chains, around 11 million of which were shared by at least two donors. To remove PCR and sequencing errors, raw reads were error-corrected and collapsed into unique sequences using a nearest-neighbor algorithm that merged closely related sequences. CDR3 sequences were aligned to IMGT reference sequences to assign V, D and J gene segments. For a sequence to be retained, at least a six-nucleotide match to both a V gene segment and a J gene segment was required. A rearrangement counted as productive if the CDR3 had no stop codons and remained in frame with V and J, and every other rearrangement counted as non-productive. CDR3 was defined by IMGT convention, running from the second conserved V-encoded cysteine to the conserved J-encoded phenylalanine. In an earlier analysis of approximately 500 of the donors, sequences lacking an unambiguous match to a single V gene segment were excluded. An earlier analysis of 500 to 600 of the donors classified V segments as functional when productive rearrangements were above 56.7% and as segregating when the standard deviation between donors was above 5%. To diagnose cytomegalovirus status from the catalog of TCR beta chain sequences, a statistical classification framework was built. V and J gene assignment, in a later analysis, came from comparing TCR nucleotide sequences with IMGT/GENE-DB human TR gene sequences. Using the TCRdist pipeline, a later analysis assigned CDR3 sequences along with most-parsimonious VDJ recombination scenarios. In a later analysis, each TCR beta chain was defined by its CDR3 amino acid sequence together with its V-gene family, and reads without a unique V-gene family were excluded. In a later analysis, a few hundred highly shared, low-generation-probability nucleotide sequences were removed to address suspected cross-contamination and a sequencing artifact. For each public chain, a later analysis derived a clonal expansion index from normalized ranks of inferred template counts within each repertoire. Generation probabilities in a later analysis came from a VDJ recombination model fitted to out-of-frame rearrangements, and those results were checked against IGoR. A later analysis scored TCR-TCR, TCR-HLA and TCR-CMV co-occurrence with hypergeometric tests, applying a repertoire-size bias correction to TCR pairs. A later analysis estimated false discovery rates by permuting HLA or CMV assignments 20 times. In a later analysis, co-occurring TCRs were grouped with DBSCAN, and TCRdist sequence similarity was added when clustering was performed within HLA-allele-positive subsets. Co-occurrence clustering excluded repertoires with fewer than 30,000 or more than 120,000 public chains, plus five with anomalous nucleotide sharing. The immuneACCESS repertoire file appears here via TCRdb, limited to in-frame rearrangements. These files lack a portion of the clones; in checked studies, under half of the deficit traces to unresolved V genes, and the cause of the others is not known. That table is the source of V, J and clone size, and D and trimming were worked out from the DNA. For this sample the table gives 90,000 to 150,000 clones, of which around 80% were detected only once. The ten biggest clones cover 2% to 3% of the sample.

The germline V gene (reference sequence) gives CDR1 as GTSNPN and CDR2 as SVGIG. Trimming leaves V shorter by 2 bases and J shorter by 3 bases, with the junction holding 4 bases beyond the gene matches. The CDR3 sequence holds 13 residues, the cysteine and phenylalanine included. Just CDR3 DNA is preserved here, 39 bases in frame from base 1. In total, approximately 610 healthy bone marrow donors made up the cohort. All cohort members were sampled while nominally healthy, although unrecorded immune exposures were likely present. The donor tested CMV seronegative, placing the donor among the approximately 360 seronegative members of the cohort. Each donor provided a peripheral blood sample, and peripheral blood mononuclear cells were used for TCR beta sequencing. The Qiagen DNeasy Blood Extraction Kit was used to extract genomic DNA from the blood cell samples. Beyond this particular receptor, the publication reports: Most TCR sequences were seen in very few donors, while some public TCRs were found in many individuals. Approximately 16 rarely observed V segments, including chromosome 9 orphons, were excluded from the earlier analysis of several hundred of the donors because counts were too low. Some IMGT-functional V segments, including TRBV6-2 and TRBV6-3, could not be told apart with the 87-base-pair reads, so those segments were excluded. In an earlier analysis of under 600 of the donors, most TCR beta V segments were observed in productive rearrangements about 90% or about 30% of the time, broadly matching IMGT annotations. The authors suggested that the approach could potentially be extended to other disease states and immunological phenotypes. A further reported finding was that TCR beta sequences accurately predicted the HLA-A and HLA-B alleles for most subjects in the first cohort. In both the original and validation cohorts, the classifier was reported to diagnose cytomegalovirus status with high specificity and sensitivity. Strong co-occurrence of HLA alleles, especially DR and DQ, made assigning TCR associations to individual alleles difficult. Specific HLA alleles were associated with roughly 17,000 TCR beta sequences at a false discovery rate of 0.05 in a later analysis. According to a later analysis, most CMV-associated TCR beta chains appeared to be HLA-restricted, and the HLA associations seemed to be driven largely by CMV exposure. The only immune exposure information available for the cohort was CMV serostatus. Sequencing depth was assumed to be roughly uniform across donors in the presence/absence analyses, though that assumption may not hold. Only TCR beta chains were sequenced in this cohort, and the absence of alpha or paired-chain data limited detectable features. A total of roughly 160 TCR beta chains were listed by the study as associated with cytomegalovirus. An association between a missense DCLRE1C variant and V-gene and J-gene trimming of TCR beta chains was found in a later genetic analysis and replicated in an independent cohort. A few of the identified cytomegalovirus-associated TCR beta chains were confirmed in vitro to be specific for cytomegalovirus antigens. Because HLA typing was missing for some donors at each locus, association tests included only the typed subset. The sequencing pipeline was judged likely to have produced a cluster of highly shared sequence variants as a technical artifact. In a later genetic analysis, fewer N-insertions in productive TCRs were reported among donors in an Asian-associated ancestry cluster than the roughly 710-donor mean. A later analysis reported that several top co-occurrence clusters appeared linked to parvovirus B19, influenza, CMV and Epstein-Barr virus. Correlated functional status among segregating V segments might be attributable to linkage disequilibrium, but an unknown experimental factor could not be ruled out. A later analysis found that HLA-associated TCR beta chains were more clonally expanded and had lower generation probabilities than equally common non-associated chains. In a later analysis, TCR association rates were found to vary across HLA loci, with the most associated TCRs seen for DRB1 alleles and the fewest for HLA-C alleles.

In this chain, TRBV30 is recombined with TRBJ2-7; TRBD2 matches 7 bases in the middle. Sequenced input: PBMCs. The sequence was obtained from a female donor in good health and CMV-seronegative. The nucleotide sequence is TGTGCCTGGAGTAAGGGAGGGCGCTACGAGCAGTACTTC. Its product reads: CAWSKGGRYEQYF.